This TCR beta chain comes out of a study of blood T cell repertoires in COVID-19. About the study: Nucleic acid was either cDNA or gDNA, and it came from T cells, B-cell-depleted T cells, or PBMCs.

Original handling: Estimation of nucleated cell counts was performed using reference gene primer amplification. The data were produced by immunoSEQ multiplex PCR, yet TCRdb's version contains in-frame clones alone and is incomplete. The V and J calls and clone size come from that table; D and trimming were worked out from the DNA. Among about 200,000 clones listed, more than 75% were seen once. The sample consisted of peripheral blood. The clonotype originates from a woman aged 80 or older with acute or convalescent COVID-19.

CDR3 loop: CASSSQINLDAGADEQYF. For the CDR3, the DNA is TGTGCCAGCAGCTCGCAAATAAATCTTGACGCGGGAGCAGACGAGCAGTACTTC. This sequence joins TRBV5-5 and TRBJ2-7; TRBD2 agrees at 7 bases. Germline CDR1 and CDR2: SGHKS and YYEKEE (reference sequence). The CDR3 runs 18 residues. The V segment lost 3 bases and the J segment 5 bases; nucleotides outside the gene matches: 20.